Listed below are T cell receptor beta chains from one sample, sequenced in a study of CD4 T cell repertoires in COVID-19. Using immunoSEQ multiplex PCR, the repertoire was profiled, and TCRdb retains in-frame clones only, with some absent. The sample shows about 75,000 clones, about four fifths of them seen only once. Material: CD4+ T cells from peripheral blood, obtained after recovery from COVID-19. The receptors stem from a human donor who had COVID-19. The CDR3 runs from the conserved cysteine through the conserved F or W. D genes are given only for firm matches. Size values are once, few and many counts, or a class for expanded clones, and some rows have none.

-	TRBJ1-5	TRBV5-5	12	few	TGTGCCAGCAGCTTTTATATCGTCCCCCAGCATTTT	CASSFYIVPQHF
-	TRBJ2-7	TRBV3-1/TRBV3-2	14	-	TGTGCCAGCAGCCGCAGGGACGGATACTACGAGCAGTACTTC	CASSRRDGYYEQYF
-	TRBJ2-3	TRBV19	15	once	TGTGCCAGTAGTAAGAGGGGGGTTGACACAGATACGCAGTATTTT	CASSKRGVDTDTQYF
TRBD1	TRBJ1-5	TRBV5-6	14	-	TGTGCCAGCAGCGGGACAGGGGGAAATCAGCCCCAGCATTTT	CASSGTGGNQPQHF
TRBD1	TRBJ1-2	TRBV2	13	-	TGTGCCAGCGCCCAGGGGGCCAACTATGGCTACACCTTC	CASAQGANYGYTF
TRBD2	TRBJ2-1	TRBV14	13	-	TGTGCCAGCAGCAATAGCGGGGGCAATGAGCAGTTCTTC	CASSNSGGNEQFF
-	TRBJ2-5	TRBV10-1	15	-	TGCGCCAGCAGTGAGTCGGATGGGGGGGCAGAGACCCAGTACTTC	CASSESDGGAETQYF
TRBD1	TRBJ2-7	TRBV18	14	-	TGTGCCAGCTCACCGCAGGGGGTCTCCTACGAGCAGTACTTC	CASSPQGVSYEQYF
TRBD1	TRBJ1-4	TRBV30	16	-	TGTGCCTGGAGTAGGACAGGGGTTGCAACTAATGAAAAACTGTTTTTT	CAWSRTGVATNEKLFF
-	TRBJ1-1	TRBV27	15	-	TGTGCCAGCAGTCCGTGGCAGGGAGGGGGCACTGAAGCTTTCTTT	CASSPWQGGGTEAFF
-	TRBJ2-7	TRBV5-4	15	-	TGTGCCAGCAGCTTAGGGGGGGGGAGCTCCTACGAGCAGTACTTC	CASSLGGGSSYEQYF
TRBD1	TRBJ2-7	TRBV6-5	16	-	TGTGCCAGCAGTTACTCCCCTACAGGGGGCGCCTACGAGCAGTACTTC	CASSYSPTGGAYEQYF
-	TRBJ2-7	TRBV11-2	13	-	TGTGCCAGCAGCTTAACAGGTCTGGGCGAGCAGTACTTC	CASSLTGLGEQYF
TRBD2	TRBJ2-3	TRBV6-5	15	-	TGTGCCAGCGGCCCGCGGGGGGTGGGTACAGATACGCAGTATTTT	CASGPRGVGTDTQYF
-	TRBJ2-1	TRBV5-1	14	-	TGCGCCAGCAGTCCCGGGACCTCATACAATGAGCAGTTCTTC	CASSPGTSYNEQFF
-	TRBJ1-1	TRBV2	13	-	TGTGCCAGCAGAGGACAGATGAACACTGAAGCTTTCTTT	CASRGQMNTEAFF
-	TRBJ2-5	TRBV5-1	14	-	TGCGCCAGCAGCTTAGGCGGGACACAACAGGCACAGTACTTC	CASSLGGTQQAQYF
-	TRBJ2-7	TRBV18	12	-	TGTGCCAGCTCTCCGGGGACGGTGGAGCAGTACTTC	CASSPGTVEQYF
-	TRBJ2-7	TRBV27	15	-	TGTGCCAGCAGTTTTCAATCCATCGGAGGCTACGAGCAGTACTTC	CASSFQSIGGYEQYF
-	TRBJ1-2	TRBV28	13	-	TGTGCCAGCAGTGGTTCAAATTCCTATGGCTACACCTTC	CASSGSNSYGYTF
TRBD2	TRBJ2-1	TRBV19	15	-	TGTGCCAGTAGTATTGGACTAGCGCCCAACAATGAGCAGTTCTTC	CASSIGLAPNNEQFF
-	TRBJ2-2	TRBV11-2	13	-	TGTGCCAGCAGCTTAGATGTGAGCGGGGAGCTGTTTTTT	CASSLDVSGELFF
TRBD1	TRBJ1-2	TRBV4-1	16	-	TGCGCCAGCAGCCAAGAAGCAAGGGGGCGCGTGGGTGGCTACACCTTC	CASSQEARGRVGGYTF
-	TRBJ2-1	TRBV19	17	-	TGTGCCAGTAGTATAGCCTCACAGGGCGGGGGCTACAATGAGCAGTTCTTC	CASSIASQGGGYNEQFF
TRBD1	TRBJ2-1	TRBV7-2	17	-	TGTGCCAGCAGCGCCGGACAACCGGGACAGCTCTACAATGAGCAGTTCTTC	CASSAGQPGQLYNEQFF
-	TRBJ1-1	TRBV9	14	-	TGTGCCAGCAGCGGACTAACAGAGGGGCGGGAAGCTTTCTTT	CASSGLTEGREAFF
-	TRBJ2-3	TRBV7-9	12	-	TGTGCCAGCAGCCCAAAGGGCGATACGCAGTATTTT	CASSPKGDTQYF
TRBD2	TRBJ2-7	TRBV5-1	16	-	TGCGCCAGCAGCTTGTATCTTTCCGCGGGAGCAGGGGAGCAGTACTTC	CASSLYLSAGAGEQYF
-	TRBJ1-2	TRBV6-1	12	-	TGTGCCAGCAGTGAAGAGGGAGGTGGCTACACCTTC	CASSEEGGGYTF
TRBD1	TRBJ1-2	TRBV4-2	16	-	TGTGCCAGCAGCCAAGATAGCGGGACAGTAATCTCTGGGAACACCTTC	CASSQDSGTVISGNTF
-	TRBJ1-2	TRBV6-5	15	-	TGTGCCAGCAGTTACTCGACCCAGGGTAACTATGGCTACACCTTC	CASSYSTQGNYGYTF
-	TRBJ2-3	TRBV7-9	14	-	TGTGCCAGCAGTATATCTAGCGGCACAGATACGCAGTATTTT	CASSISSGTDTQYF
-	TRBJ1-2	TRBV28	14	-	TGTGCCAGCAGTTTATCAGGGCTTGACTATGGCTACACCTTC	CASSLSGLDYGYTF
TRBD2	TRBJ2-7	TRBV6-5	15	-	TGTGCCAGCAGCCCCGGGGGGGGAATTACCTACGAGCAGTACTTC	CASSPGGGITYEQYF
TRBD1	TRBJ2-7	TRBV18	15	-	TGTGCCAGCTCACCGGGACAGGGCCAGACCTACGAGCAGTACTTC	CASSPGQGQTYEQYF
TRBD2	TRBJ2-3	TRBV19	17	once	TGTGCCAGTAGTATATCTCCCAGCGGGAGTTCGGCAGATACGCAGTATTTT	CASSISPSGSSADTQYF
-	TRBJ1-2	TRBV4-1	15	-	TGCGCCAGCAACCTAGACCAGACCTCCGGCTATGGCTACACCTTC	CASNLDQTSGYGYTF
-	TRBJ1-6	TRBV10-2	14	-	TGCGCCAGCAGTGAAGCGGTCTCCAATTCACCCCTCCACTTT	CASSEAVSNSPLHF
-	TRBJ1-2	TRBV7-9	16	-	TGTGCCAGCAGTTCCGGGACGGAGTTTTCTAACTATGGCTACACCTTC	CASSSGTEFSNYGYTF
TRBD1	TRBJ1-1	TRBV15	15	medium-sized	TGTGCCACCAGCAACAGGGGTTATTCGGGGACTGAAGCTTTCTTT	CATSNRGYSGTEAFF
TRBD1	TRBJ1-2	TRBV7-9	15	-	TGTGCCAGCAGCCCGGAATCCGGGACAGTCTATGGCTACACCTTC	CASSPESGTVYGYTF
TRBD1	TRBJ2-1	TRBV4-2	16	-	TGTGCCAGCAGCCAAGAAGGGGGCAGCCGGGGCAATGAGCAGTTCTTC	CASSQEGGSRGNEQFF
TRBD2	TRBJ2-3	TRBV7-3	15	-	TGTGCCAGCAGCCCGACTAGCGGGACCACAGATACGCAGTATTTT	CASSPTSGTTDTQYF
TRBD1	TRBJ1-5	TRBV3-1/TRBV3-2	17	-	TGTGCCAGCAGCTCCCAGTTCCCGACAGGGGCTGGTCAGCCCCAGCATTTT	CASSSQFPTGAGQPQHF